The 8 T cell receptor beta chains below were found in one sample sequenced in a study of cytomegalovirus exposure and HLA in healthy donors. PCR amplification relied on 60 Vbeta primers (plus 13 Jbeta primers). TCRdb's table, derived via immunoSEQ multiplex PCR, lists solely in-frame clones and lacks some. The table includes some 200,000 clones, 75% to 85% detected once. Sample: PBMCs. The receptors here all came from a woman aged 50 to 60 in good health and CMV-seropositive.

This clone was counted only a few times. The rearrangement links TRBV18 to TRBJ1-1; D is perhaps TRBD1 (6 bases). Trimming stripped 4 bases from V and 4 bases from J, with 16 bases between. CDR3 length: 15 residues. Germline CDR1 is KGHSH and CDR2 is LQKENI. CDR3 residues: CASSQYRDGGTEAFF. The DNA of the CDR3 is TGTGCCAGCTCACAATACAGGGATGGGGGCACTGAAGCTTTCTTT.

A remark on this clone: In the same sample, other DNA sequences code for this CDR3. The V call is TRBV5-4, the J call TRBJ2-1; TRBD2 aligns across 9 bases. V lost 4 bases to trimming and J lost 0 bases; unmatched junction nucleotides: 2. The CDR3 spans 15 residues. Per the germline V gene, CDR1 is SGHNT and CDR2 is YYREEE (reference sequence). The CDR3: CASSRSGGSYNEQFF. CDR3 coding DNA: TGTGCCAGCAGCCGTAGCGGGGGCTCCTACAATGAGCAGTTCTTC.

The rearrangement links TRBV20-1 to TRBJ2-7; D unclear. Trimming removed 5 bases at V and 9 bases at J, with 8 bases between. This CDR3 comprises 9 residues. CDR1 is DFQATT and CDR2 is SNEGSKA in the germline V gene (reference sequence). This chain's CDR3 is CSAPGGQYF. CDR3 DNA sequence: TGCAGTGCTCCAGGTGGGCAGTACTTC.

This rearrangement joins TRBV10-1 to TRBJ2-1; 12 nucleotides align to TRBD2. The CDR3 is 18 amino acids. Germline trimming cut 3 bases from V and 3 bases from J; bases unmatched to any gene: 9. Germline values: CDR1 WNHNN, CDR2 SYGVQD (reference sequence). CDR3 in amino acids: CASSDQYRTSGIYNEQFF. As DNA, the CDR3 is TGCGCCAGCAGTGACCAATACCGGACTAGCGGGATCTACAATGAGCAGTTCTTC.

This sequence joins TRBV5-1 and TRBJ1-5; TRBD1 matches at 11 bases. The V gene's germline CDR1 is SGHRS and CDR2 YFSETQ. The J segment lost 5 bases and the V segment lost 0 bases, leaving 4 bases of the junction unmatched. This CDR3 is built from 16 residues. The CDR3 here is CASSLGTGGRDQPQHF. The DNA of the CDR3 is TGCGCCAGCAGCTTGGGGACAGGGGGCCGGGATCAGCCCCAGCATTTT.

With regard to this clone: At one of its ends the junction is not consistent with the germline gene, which may arise from a read error. This chain joins TRBV28 and TRBJ1-2; D unclear. This CDR3 is built from 14 residues. Looked up from germline, CDR1 is MDHEN and CDR2 is SYDVKM. The CDR3 is CASSGSSASIGLPF. CDR3 coding DNA: TGTGCCAGCAGCGGGTCCTCTGCTTCAATCGGACTCCCCTTC.

The chain is built from TRBV5-4 and TRBJ1-1; D is undetermined. The CDR3 has 14 residues. Trimming shortened V by 3 bases and J by 0 bases, and 9 bases separated the two germline ends. The germline V gene encodes CDR1 SGHNT and CDR2 YYREEE (reference sequence). CDR3 coding DNA: TGTGCCAGCAGCTCAGCGGCGTTGAACACTGAAGCTTTCTTT. Amino acid sequence: CASSSAALNTEAFF.

The chain couples TRBV30 to TRBJ2-7, with 10 bases identical to TRBD1. The V gene's germline CDR1 is GTSNPN and CDR2 SVGIG (reference sequence). There are 14 residues in the CDR3. Trimming at V came to 7 bases and at J to 7 bases, leaving 13 bases not matched to a gene. The CDR3 nucleotides are TGTGCCTCGGATGATGGGGACAGGGGACTGGAGCAGTACTTC. Protein product: CASDDGDRGLEQYF.